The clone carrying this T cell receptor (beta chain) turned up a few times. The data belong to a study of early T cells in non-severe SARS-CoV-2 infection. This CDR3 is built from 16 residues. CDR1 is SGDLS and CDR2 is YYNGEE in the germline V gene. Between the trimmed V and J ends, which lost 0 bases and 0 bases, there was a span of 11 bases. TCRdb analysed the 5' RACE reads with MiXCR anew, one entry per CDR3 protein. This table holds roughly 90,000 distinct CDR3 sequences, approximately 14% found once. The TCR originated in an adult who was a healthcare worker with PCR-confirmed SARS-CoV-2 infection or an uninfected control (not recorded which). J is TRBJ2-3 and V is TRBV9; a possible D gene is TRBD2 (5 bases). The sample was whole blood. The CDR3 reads CASSVGADVSTDTQYF. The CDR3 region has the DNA TGTGCCAGCAGCGTAGGAGCGGACGTTAGCACAGATACGCAGTATTTT.